The TCR beta chain described here comes from a study of T cells in Graves' hyperthyroidism and ophthalmopathy. V lost 1 base and J lost 5, with 33 bases in between. Germline assignment: CDR1 MGHDK and CDR2 SYGVNS. This CDR3 has 22 residues. Amplification targeted TCR beta CDR3 regions from RNA transcripts. HTBI primers drove first-round RT-PCR of the TCR CDR3. TCRdb re-analysed the multiplex PCR reads in MiXCR, keeping a single row per CDR3 protein. Among roughly 500,000 distinct CDR3 sequences listed, over 45% were seen once. This clonotype was recorded a few times. This sequence originates from an adult woman with Graves' disease, either hyperthyroidism or ophthalmopathy (not recorded which). V is TRBV25-1 and J is TRBJ2-1; tentatively, D is TRBD1 or TRBD2 (5 bases each). Sequenced: peripheral blood or thyroid tissue (not recorded which). CDR3 residues: CASSEFARWAGWYMGVNNEQFF. The CDR3 DNA follows: TGTGCCAGCAGTGAATTTGCCCGGTGGGCAGGATGGTATATGGGGGTCAACAATGAGCAGTTCTTC.